A selection of T cell receptor beta chains follows, all from one sample in a study of blood T cell repertoires in COVID-19. The method was immunoSEQ multiplex PCR; TCRdb's version includes in-frame clones alone and lacks a portion of them. The sample shows some 140,000 clones, more than 65% of them seen only once. Sequenced: peripheral blood. These receptors all come from a man at least 80 years old with acute or convalescent COVID-19. CDR3s include the opening cysteine and the closing phenylalanine or tryptophan. D genes are given only for firm matches. Some rows mark clone size as missing; the rest say once, few, many or name a class of expanded clone.

V	J	size	D	DNA	CDR3
TRBV28	TRBJ1-2	NA	TRBD1	TGTGCCAGCAGTTTGGGACAGCGAATAGATGGCTACACCTTC	CASSLGQRIDGYTF
TRBV6-2/TRBV6-3	TRBJ1-5	NA	NA	TGTGCCAGCAGCCTACACGACTCCGACAGGCGGGTCAATCAGCCCCAGCATTTT	CASSLHDSDRRVNQPQHF
TRBV12-3/TRBV12-4	TRBJ1-2	NA	NA	TGTGCCAGCAGTTTTTTTAAGGGGAACGGCTACACCTTC	CASSFFKGNGYTF
TRBV18	TRBJ2-7	NA	TRBD2	TGTGCCAGCTCACCGCGGACTAGCGGGGGTAAAGAGCAGTACTTC	CASSPRTSGGKEQYF
TRBV7-8	TRBJ2-3	NA	TRBD2	TGTGCCAGCAGCTCGCGACTAGCGGGGGCCCCGGGTCCTCTCACAGATACGCAGTATTTT	CASSSRLAGAPGPLTDTQYF
TRBV5-1	TRBJ2-1	NA	NA	TGCGCCAGCAGCTTTGCCGCAGGGGAAAGATACAATGAGCAGTTCTTC	CASSFAAGERYNEQFF
TRBV6-4	TRBJ2-2	NA	NA	TGTGCCAGCAGTGCAGGGGTCCTCACCGGGGAGCTGTTTTTT	CASSAGVLTGELFF
TRBV2	TRBJ2-4	NA	TRBD1	TGTGCCAGCAGTGAAGATCTGCGACAGGGGTACAAAAACATTCAGTACTTC	CASSEDLRQGYKNIQYF
TRBV5-4	TRBJ2-3	NA	NA	TGTGCCAGCAGCTTGGGATCCCAGGGCACAGATACGCAGTATTTT	CASSLGSQGTDTQYF
TRBV7-9	TRBJ2-3	once	NA	TGTGCCAGCGGGGACTGGGGACGAAATACGCAGTATTTT	CASGDWGRNTQYF
TRBV28	TRBJ1-2	once	NA	TGTGCCAGCACTTCGGAGGGCTATGGCTACACCTTC	CASTSEGYGYTF
TRBV6-2/TRBV6-3	TRBJ1-1	NA	TRBD1	TGTGCCAGCAGCCCGCTTCAGGGGGCGAGCACTGAAGCTTTCTTT	CASSPLQGASTEAFF
TRBV9	TRBJ2-3	few	NA	TGTGCCAGCAGCGTAGGGCCGACAGATACGCAGTATTTT	CASSVGPTDTQYF
TRBV19	TRBJ1-1	NA	NA	TGTGCCAGTAGTATGATCGGGGAGGTGAACACTGAAGCTTTCTTT	CASSMIGEVNTEAFF
TRBV16	TRBJ2-2	NA	NA	TGTGCCAGCAGCAGGGGTCCCAACACCGGGGAGCTGTTTTTT	CASSRGPNTGELFF
TRBV28	TRBJ1-5	NA	NA	TGTGCCAGCAGTTTAGGGGCTGGATGGAATCAGCCCCAGCATTTT	CASSLGAGWNQPQHF
TRBV2	TRBJ1-5	NA	TRBD1	TGTGCCAGCAGTTCATCCGGGACAGATAATCAGCCCCAGCATTTT	CASSSSGTDNQPQHF
TRBV4-2	TRBJ2-5	NA	TRBD1	TGTGCCAGCAGCCAAGAGGGACAGGGTAACCAAGAGACCCAGTACTTC	CASSQEGQGNQETQYF
TRBV4-2	TRBJ1-6	NA	NA	TGTGCCAGCAGCCAAGTCCTCCCTACAGGGAATTCACCCCTCCACTTT	CASSQVLPTGNSPLHF
TRBV4-2	TRBJ2-7	few	TRBD2	TGTGCCAGCAGCCAAGGGACTAGCGAGCAGTACTTC	CASSQGTSEQYF
TRBV7-2	TRBJ2-7	NA	TRBD2	TGTGCCAGCAGCTTACCCAGGACTAGCGGGGGGTCTACCTACGAGCAGTACTTC	CASSLPRTSGGSTYEQYF
TRBV25-1	TRBJ1-2	NA	NA	TGTGCCAGCGGACACGGCGGAGGCTACACCTTC	CASGHGGGYTF
TRBV30	TRBJ1-2	NA	TRBD1	TGTGCCTGGAGCCGGGACAGGGGCTTAATGGGGGGCTACACCTTC	CAWSRDRGLMGGYTF
TRBV9	TRBJ2-1	NA	NA	TGTGCCAGCAGCGTAGACCCCGGGGGAGATTACTACAATGAGCAGTTCTTC	CASSVDPGGDYYNEQFF
TRBV5-6	TRBJ2-3	NA	NA	TGTGCCAGCAGCCGGGGTGAAGGAACTGCAGATACGCAGTATTTT	CASSRGEGTADTQYF
TRBV10-3	TRBJ2-7	few	TRBD1	TGTGCCATCAGTGACGCCGGGACAGGGTACTACGAGCAGTACTTC	CAISDAGTGYYEQYF
TRBV12-3/TRBV12-4	TRBJ2-5	NA	NA	TGTGCCAGCAGCCCTTTCCCAGAGACCCAGTACTTC	CASSPFPETQYF
TRBV3-1/TRBV3-2	TRBJ1-6	few	NA	TGTGCCAGCAGCCAGAACAATAATTCACCCCTCCACTTT	CASSQNNNSPLHF
TRBV15	TRBJ1-5	NA	NA	TGTGCCACCAGCAGGGAGAATCAGCCCCAGCATTTT	CATSRENQPQHF
TRBV5-6	TRBJ1-3	NA	NA	TGTGCCAGCAGCTCCATCCCCGGGGTCGGGGGAAACACCATATATTTT	CASSSIPGVGGNTIYF
TRBV24-1	TRBJ2-5	NA	TRBD1	TGTGCCACCAGTGATTTGGGGACAGGGGGCCAAGAGACCCAGTACTTC	CATSDLGTGGQETQYF
TRBV28	TRBJ1-6	many	TRBD1	TGTGCCAGCAGCGGAGGGACAGGGGGCATAAGGACCTATAATTCACCCCTCCACTTT	CASSGGTGGIRTYNSPLHF
TRBV18	TRBJ1-2	many	TRBD1	TGTGCCAGCTCACCACCTGACAGGGCCGGCTGGGCCTATGGCTACACCTTC	CASSPPDRAGWAYGYTF
TRBV5-4	TRBJ2-7	NA	TRBD1	TGTGCCAGCAGCTTGAGAAAGGGACAGAACTACGAGCAGTACTTC	CASSLRKGQNYEQYF
TRBV13	TRBJ2-3	NA	NA	TGTGCCAGCAGCTTAATGGGTACTAGCCCAAGCACAGATACGCAGTATTTT	CASSLMGTSPSTDTQYF
TRBV7-3	TRBJ1-1	NA	NA	TGTGCCAGCAGCTTAAAGGGGGGGCGAACTGAAGCTTTCTTT	CASSLKGGRTEAFF
TRBV25-1	TRBJ2-7	NA	NA	TGTGCCAGCAGTTCCGGGACTTCGAAGCAGTACTTC	CASSSGTSKQYF
TRBV7-2	TRBJ1-1	NA	NA	TGTGCCAGCAGCCCAGTCCAGATTGAAGCTTTCTTT	CASSPVQIEAFF
TRBV28	TRBJ1-2	NA	TRBD1	TGTGCCAGCAGACCTATGAAATTATCCGGGACAGGGCACGGTGGCTACACCTTC	CASRPMKLSGTGHGGYTF
TRBV9	TRBJ1-6	few	TRBD1	TGTGCCAGCAGCGTAGGTGAGGGGGCAGGCTCACCCCTCCACTTT	CASSVGEGAGSPLHF
TRBV5-4	TRBJ1-4	NA	NA	TGTGCCAGCAGCTTGTTGGGGGGAAAACTGTTTTTT	CASSLLGGKLFF
TRBV19	TRBJ2-3	NA	TRBD1	TGTGCCAGTAGTTTTCCGGGACAGGGAGCAGATACGCAGTATTTT	CASSFPGQGADTQYF
TRBV25-1	TRBJ2-3	NA	TRBD2	TGTGCCAGCAGTGACGGGGCAGCGGGGACGCAGTATTTT	CASSDGAAGTQYF
TRBV7-9	TRBJ2-3	NA	NA	TGTGCCAGCAGCTTAGTTGGGGCTACGCAGTATTTT	CASSLVGATQYF
TRBV28	TRBJ2-7	few	NA	TGTGCCAGCAGTTACGGAACAGGAGTCCATTACTTC	CASSYGTGVHYF
TRBV6-5	TRBJ2-7	NA	NA	TGTGCCAGCGGTCTTAGACGGGAGATCTCCTACGAGCAGTACTTC	CASGLRREISYEQYF
TRBV7-2	TRBJ2-6	NA	TRBD2	TGTGCCAGCAGCTGGGGACTAGGTCGTTCTGGGGCCAACGTCCTGACTTTC	CASSWGLGRSGANVLTF
TRBV12-3/TRBV12-4	TRBJ1-1	NA	NA	TGTGCCAGCAGCCCTGCGGGTGGGCTCCCGGCTTTCTTT	CASSPAGGLPAFF
TRBV5-4	TRBJ2-2	NA	TRBD1	TGTGCCAGCAGCGGACAGGGTACGGACACCGGGGAGCTGTTTTTT	CASSGQGTDTGELFF
TRBV7-2	TRBJ2-1	once	TRBD2	TGTGCCAGCAGCTTAGTCGGGACTAGCGGGGGCAATGAGCAGTTCTTC	CASSLVGTSGGNEQFF
TRBV9	TRBJ2-1	NA	NA	TGTGCCAGCAGCTCGACAGCACAAACAGGCAATGAGCAGTTCTTC	CASSSTAQTGNEQFF
TRBV11-2	TRBJ2-3	NA	NA	TGTGCCAGCAGGCAAAGAGAAGGCACAGATACGCAGTATTTT	CASRQREGTDTQYF